These T cell receptor beta chains were read from a single sample in a study of blood T cell repertoires in COVID-19. Libraries were prepared by immunoSEQ multiplex PCR; TCRdb keeps only in-frame clonotypes and omits some of them. The sample holds about 240,000 clones, roughly four fifths seen once. Sequenced input: peripheral blood. The receptors stem from a woman between 18 and 30 years old with acute or convalescent COVID-19. CDR3s include the opening cysteine and the closing phenylalanine or tryptophan. D genes are given only for firm matches. Where a row states a size, it is once, few, many or the class of an expanded clone; other rows omit it.

clone_size,v_call,d_call,j_call,cdr3_nt,cdr3_aa
.,TRBV4-2,TRBD2,TRBJ2-1,TGTGCCAGCAGCCAACGGGGACTAGCGGGAGAGTCCTACAATGAGCAGTTCTTC,CASSQRGLAGESYNEQFF
once,TRBV2,TRBD2,TRBJ2-5,TGTGCCAGCAGTGTGCTAGCGGACGGAGAGGGGACCCAGTACTTC,CASSVLADGEGTQYF
.,TRBV7-8,TRBD2,TRBJ2-4,TGTGCCAGCAGCTTGACTAGCGGAGGATTAGCCAAAAACATTCAGTACTTC,CASSLTSGGLAKNIQYF
.,TRBV18,.,TRBJ2-2,TGTGCCAGCTCACCACCGGGGTCGGCGGGCGTCACCGGGGAGCTGTTTTTT,CASSPPGSAGVTGELFF
.,TRBV2,TRBD1,TRBJ2-7,TGTGCCAGCACCGAGGACAGGAGCTCCTACGAGCAGTACTTC,CASTEDRSSYEQYF
.,TRBV18,.,TRBJ1-5,TGTGCCAGCTCACCATACGGGGACTTAAATAGCAATCAGCCCCAGCATTTT,CASSPYGDLNSNQPQHF
.,TRBV29-1,.,TRBJ2-7,TGCAGCGTTGATATGGCATACGAGCAGTACTTC,CSVDMAYEQYF
.,TRBV5-6,TRBD1,TRBJ1-1,TGTGCCAGCAGCCGTCGGGACAGGGGGTTTAGGAACACTGAAGCTTTCTTT,CASSRRDRGFRNTEAFF
.,TRBV30,TRBD1,TRBJ2-7,TGTGCCTGGAGTCTAACCCCGGGACAGTCCTACGAGCAGTACTTC,CAWSLTPGQSYEQYF
.,TRBV9,TRBD2,TRBJ2-2,TGTGCCAGCAGCGTCGGGACTAGGACCGGGGAGCTGTTTTTT,CASSVGTRTGELFF
.,TRBV7-2,TRBD2,TRBJ2-7,TGTGCCAGCAGCTGGCGGCAGACTAGCGGGGACACCTACGAGCAGTACTTC,CASSWRQTSGDTYEQYF
.,TRBV6-5,TRBD2,TRBJ2-1,TGTGCCAGCAGTTATTCTTCGAGCGGGGCTAGTGAGCAGTTCTTC,CASSYSSSGASEQFF
.,TRBV7-8,.,TRBJ2-2,TGTGCCAGCAGCTTAGTCTCCTGGAACACCGGGGAGCTGTTTTTT,CASSLVSWNTGELFF
once,TRBV28,.,TRBJ2-3,TGTGCCAGCAGGCCTAGCAGCAATACGCAGTATTTT,CASRPSSNTQYF
.,TRBV5-1,.,TRBJ2-7,TGCGCCAGCAGCTTTTCTTTCGGGGTATACGAGCAGTACTTC,CASSFSFGVYEQYF
.,TRBV28,.,TRBJ1-2,TGTGCCAGCAGTTCTAGCTTTTTCGGGGGGGCGTCTAACTATGGCTACACCTTC,CASSSSFFGGASNYGYTF
.,TRBV25-1,.,TRBJ1-3,TGTGCCAGCAGTCCCGAGGTATGGGGAGTAAACACCATATATTTT,CASSPEVWGVNTIYF
.,TRBV24-1,.,TRBJ2-3,TGTGCCACCGAGATGTGGGATACGCAGTATTTT,CATEMWDTQYF
.,TRBV6-5,.,TRBJ2-7,TGTGCCAGCAGTTGGTCGGGGACCTACGAGCAGTACTTC,CASSWSGTYEQYF
.,TRBV6-2/TRBV6-3,.,TRBJ1-1,TGTGCCAGCAGTTACAGGGGAAACACTGAAGCTTTCTTT,CASSYRGNTEAFF
.,TRBV20-1,.,TRBJ1-3,TGCAGTGCTAGTTTCGGCTCGGGGGGAAACACCATATATTTT,CSASFGSGGNTIYF
.,TRBV30,TRBD1,TRBJ1-2,TGTGCCTGGGGGGGACAGGCATACTATGGCTACACCTTC,CAWGGQAYYGYTF
many,TRBV5-3,.,TRBJ1-4,TGTGCCAGAAGCTTGCCTACCCGAGCTCCTCGGGGGGTGAAGGAAAAACTGTTTTTT,CARSLPTRAPRGVKEKLFF
once,TRBV7-9,TRBD2,TRBJ2-7,TGTGCCAGCAGCCCTCCCGGGACTACAACGCCCTACGAGCAGTACTTC,CASSPPGTTTPYEQYF
.,TRBV5-6,.,TRBJ1-6,TGTGCCAGCAGCTCGGATGGGCCACCCCTCCACTTT,CASSSDGPPLHF
.,TRBV6-5,.,TRBJ2-1,TGTGCCAGCAGTTACTCAGCGGCCACGGGCAATGAGCAGTTCTTC,CASSYSAATGNEQFF
.,TRBV3-1/TRBV3-2,.,TRBJ1-1,TGTGCCAGCAGCCAAGAACTGCACCTCACTGAAGCTTTCTTT,CASSQELHLTEAFF
.,TRBV18,TRBD1,TRBJ2-7,TGTGCCAGCTCACCGGCAGGGGGCCACTACGAGCAGTACTTC,CASSPAGGHYEQYF
.,TRBV27,TRBD1,TRBJ2-2,TGTGCCAGCCGGACAGGGGCCTACAGGGACACCGGGGAGCTGTTTTTT,CASRTGAYRDTGELFF
once,TRBV5-1,TRBD2,TRBJ2-2,TGCGCCAGCAGCCTCGGGACTAGCGGTACCGGGGAGCTGTTTTTT,CASSLGTSGTGELFF
few,TRBV7-9,TRBD2,TRBJ2-2,TGTGCCAGCAGCTTCCATAGCGGGAGTCGTGCCGGGGAGCTGTTTTTT,CASSFHSGSRAGELFF
.,TRBV3-1/TRBV3-2,TRBD2,TRBJ2-2,TGTGCCAGCAGCCACACTAGCGGGATCACCGGGGAGCTGTTTTTT,CASSHTSGITGELFF